A single sample is the source of the 10 T cell receptor beta chains below, sequenced in a study of shared clonotypes between healthy human individuals. TCRdb's copy holds only in-frame clones and misses some; the assay was immunoSEQ multiplex PCR. The table lists over a million clones, about 80% of them singletons, with 0.5% to 0.6% in the top ten. The sequenced sample consisted of memory CD4+ T cells from PBMCs. Subset noted: CD45RA-negative fraction. The receptors originated from a man aged 18 to 30 in good health. Some clones in this sample may be carry-over from other donors' samples.

This chain connects TRBV28 to TRBJ1-3; D unclear. Trimming stripped 2 bases from V and 4 bases from J, with 6 bases between. The CDR3 is 13 amino acids. Germline V gene data show CDR1 as MDHEN and CDR2 as SYDVKM. The CDR3 protein is CASSLHGGNTIYF. CDR3 DNA sequence: TGTGCCAGCAGTTTACACGGAGGAAACACCATATATTTT.

The chain recombines TRBV5-4 with TRBJ1-4; tentatively, D is TRBD1 (6 bases). The CDR3 runs 16 residues. Germline V gives CDR1 SGHNT, CDR2 YYREEE (reference sequence). V was pared by 0 bases and J by 2 bases, with 11 bases between. CDR3 in amino acids: CASSLGGGGTNEKLFF. CDR3 DNA sequence: TGTGCCAGCAGCTTGGGTGGGGGCGGCACTAATGAAAAACTGTTTTTT.

This clone appeared once. The V gene is TRBV2, the J gene TRBJ2-7; D is ambiguous. The CDR3 totals 15 residues. The V gene lost 3 bases and the J gene lost 2 bases, with 14 bases spanning the gap. CDR1 is SNHLY, CDR2 FYNNEI, per germline. The CDR3, as DNA: TGTGCCAGCAGTGACGGGCAGACTCACACCTACGAGCAGTACTTC. Amino acids: CASSDGQTHTYEQYF.

This clone was seen once. The genes are TRBV15 and TRBJ2-1; the D is unclear. The CDR3 has 15 amino acids. In germline, CDR1 is LNHNV, CDR2 YYDKDF (reference sequence). V was shortened by 5 bases and J by 2 bases, with 13 bases between the two germline ends. DNA of the CDR3: TGTGCCACCAGCCCTCAGACGAACGCCTACAATGAGCAGTTCTTC. Translation: CATSPQTNAYNEQFF.

The chain couples TRBV9 to TRBJ1-2, with 10 bases aligning to TRBD1. Germline trimming cut 0 bases from V and 5 bases from J; bases unmatched to any gene: 1. CDR1 is SGDLS and CDR2 is YYNGEE in the germline V gene. The CDR3 is 14 amino acids. CDR3 amino acids: CASSVAGQGYGYTF. DNA of the CDR3: TGTGCCAGCAGCGTAGCGGGACAGGGGTATGGCTACACCTTC.

The chain couples TRBV6-1 to TRBJ1-1; D perhaps matches TRBD1 (5 bases). The CDR3 is 15 amino acids. V was pared by 4 bases and J by 5 bases, with 17 bases between. The germline CDR1 and CDR2 sequences are MNHNS and SASEGT. The CDR3 protein is CASSAQNGGGTEAFF. For the CDR3, the DNA is TGTGCCAGCAGTGCCCAGAATGGGGGAGGGACTGAAGCTTTCTTT.

This clone was found once. This chain joins TRBV28 and TRBJ1-5; 7 bases agree with TRBD1. CDR1 and CDR2 from the germline V gene are MDHEN and SYDVKM. V lost 4 bases, J lost 4 bases, and 7 bases stayed unmatched. The CDR3 runs to 15 residues. Written as DNA, the CDR3 is TGTGCCAGCAGTTCCCGGGACAGATCAAATCAGCCCCAGCATTTT. It specifies CASSSRDRSNQPQHF.

This sequence joins TRBV29-1 and TRBJ2-5, with D uncertain. The CDR3 consists of 12 residues. The V gene lost 4 bases and the J gene lost 4 bases, with 10 bases spanning the gap. Germline assignment: CDR1 SQVTM and CDR2 ANQGSEA. DNA of the CDR3: TGCAGCGTTGCCCCCAGTGGAGAGACCCAGTACTTC. Encoded protein: CSVAPSGETQYF.

About this clone: Given a much more abundant clone one base away, this may be a read error. This chain uses TRBV19 with TRBJ2-5; D remains unclear. CDR1 is LNHDA, CDR2 SQIVND, per germline (reference sequence). This CDR3 spans 11 amino acids. V lost 6 bases and J 5 bases, leaving 7 bases between the germline ends. The CDR3: CASRDRETQYF. The DNA for the CDR3 is TGTGCCAGTAGGGACCGGGAGACCCAGTACTTC.

The chain couples TRBV9 to TRBJ2-3; D not certain. The CDR3 length is 15 residues. CDR1 is SGDLS and CDR2 is YYNGEE in the germline V gene. V dropped 0 bases and J dropped 1 base, with 9 bases sitting between them. The CDR3 is CASSVEAHGTDTQYF. Here the CDR3 DNA reads TGTGCCAGCAGCGTAGAAGCGCATGGCACAGATACGCAGTATTTT. Using reference TRBV9 and TRBJ2-3 for the parts outside the CDR3, the full variable domain is DSGVTQTPKHLITATGQRVTLRCSPRSGDLSVYWYQQSLDQGLQFLIQYYNGEERAKGNILERFSAQQFPDLHSELNLSSLELGDSALYFCASSVEAHGTDTQYFGPGTRLTVL.